The source of this T cell receptor (beta chain) is a study of neoadjuvant anti-PD-1 for oral cavity cancer. The germline CDR1 and CDR2 sequences are MNHEY and SMNVEV (reference sequence). The J segment lost 5 bases and the V segment lost 8 bases, leaving 12 bases of the junction unmatched. The CDR3 sequence is 14 residues long. Indicated time point: after neoadjuvant nivolumab, at surgical resection. Generated by immunoSEQ multiplex PCR, the TCRdb table keeps only in-frame clones and is missing some. The table shows 20,000 to 30,000 clones, with less than 35% occurring only once. Ten or more counts support this clone.

The rearrangement joins TRBV27 to TRBJ2-7, with 7 bases aligning to TRBD1. The sample was tumor tissue, taken after nivolumab (anti-PD-1) treatment. This TCR came from a person between 35 and 79 years old with oral cavity squamous cell carcinoma. The CDR3 spells CASGLDRLRNEQYF. The CDR3 nucleotides read TGTGCCAGCGGATTGGACAGGCTGAGGAACGAGCAGTACTTC.